These T cell receptor beta chains were read from a single sample in a study of vaccination effects on CD4 cells after COVID-19. For these TCRs, the target antigens are not known. TCRdb's copy holds only in-frame clones and misses some; the assay was immunoSEQ multiplex PCR. The data hold about 24,000 clones, with around 70% observed a single time. Sequenced material: CD4+ T cells from PBMCs cultured with SARS-CoV-2 spike peptides, taken before COVID-19 vaccination. The origin of the receptors is a human donor who received a COVID-19 vaccine. CDR3s include the opening cysteine and the closing phenylalanine or tryptophan. The D gene is left open where the match is weak. Size tells how often a clone was seen (once, few, many) or the class of an expanded clone, and some rows leave it out.

>TRBV14|NA|NA|TRBJ1-4
TGTGCCAGCAGCCAAGTAACCGGAAAACTGTTTTTT
CASSQVTGKLFF
>TRBV6-5|NA|NA|TRBJ2-7
TGTGCCAGCAGTTACTATCAGGGACACTACGAGCAGTACTTC
CASSYYQGHYEQYF
>TRBV6-5|NA|TRBD1|TRBJ2-3
TGTGCCAGCAGTTACCGTCCAGGGGGTATGGATACGCAGTATTTT
CASSYRPGGMDTQYF
>TRBV5-4|NA|NA|TRBJ2-4
TGTGCCAGCACTCCTCCCGGTGGGGCCAAAAACATTCAGTACTTC
CASTPPGGAKNIQYF
>TRBV24-1|NA|TRBD2|TRBJ2-7
TGTGCCACCAGTGGGCCAGCGGGGTACGAGCAGTACTTC
CATSGPAGYEQYF
>TRBV9|few|NA|TRBJ1-4
TGTGCCAGCAGCGTAGGGACGGTGAATACTGAAAAACTGTTTTTT
CASSVGTVNTEKLFF
>TRBV2|NA|NA|TRBJ2-6
TGTGCTTGGCCGAGGGGATCTGGGGCCAACGTCCTGACTTTC
CAWPRGSGANVLTF
>TRBV7-9|NA|NA|TRBJ1-5
TGTGCCAGCAGCTTTGCCGGTCCCAATCAGCCCCAGCATTTT
CASSFAGPNQPQHF
>TRBV7-9|NA|NA|TRBJ1-5
TGTGCCAGCAGCTTAGACGGTGGAGGGGGGCCCAATCAGCCCCAGCATTTT
CASSLDGGGGPNQPQHF
>TRBV5-6|NA|NA|TRBJ1-6
TGTGCCAGCAGCTTGAGGGTTTCACCCCTCCACTTT
CASSLRVSPLHF
>TRBV7-2|NA|NA|TRBJ2-2
TGTGCCAGCAGCTTAGAAGGGAACACCGGGGAGCTGTTTTTT
CASSLEGNTGELFF
>TRBV5-1|NA|TRBD1|TRBJ2-3
TGCGCCAGCAGCTTGGGTCTTACAGGGGGCACAGATACGCAGTATTTT
CASSLGLTGGTDTQYF
>TRBV5-1|NA|NA|TRBJ1-2
TGCGCCAGCAGCTCAGGACAAGCTAACTATGGCTACACCTTC
CASSSGQANYGYTF
>TRBV19|NA|TRBD2|TRBJ2-3
TGTGCCAGTAGTCTCCCGACTAGCGGGGTTAGAGATACGCAGTATTTT
CASSLPTSGVRDTQYF
>TRBV6-1|NA|NA|TRBJ2-3
TGTGCCAGCAGTGAAGCTCCAGGGAAGGTGACAGATACGCAGTATTTT
CASSEAPGKVTDTQYF
>TRBV18|NA|NA|TRBJ2-7
TGTGCCAGCTCACCGAATCCCACAGGGTCCTACGAGCAGTACTTC
CASSPNPTGSYEQYF
>TRBV11-2|once|NA|TRBJ2-5
TGTGCCAGCAGCTTTGGCGGCGCGGAGACCCAGTACTTC
CASSFGGAETQYF
>TRBV4-2|NA|TRBD2|TRBJ2-2
TGTGCCAGCAGCCAACCATCTCTAGCGGGAGTTCTGACCGGGGAGCTGTTTTTT
CASSQPSLAGVLTGELFF
>TRBV13|few|TRBD1|TRBJ1-1
TGTGCCAGCAGCCCGGTGGACAGGCTGGGTGAAGCTTTCTTT
CASSPVDRLGEAFF
>TRBV14|NA|NA|TRBJ1-5
TGTGCCAGCCCCAATTGGGGTTGTCAGCCCCAGCATTTT
CASPNWGCQPQHF
>TRBV19|NA|NA|TRBJ2-7
TGTGCCAGTAGTTCAGTACCGGACAGTACCTACGAGCAGTACTTC
CASSSVPDSTYEQYF
>TRBV7-2|NA|NA|TRBJ2-1
TGTGCCAGCAGCTTCCCCGGGGGTGGTTACAATGAGCAGTTCTTC
CASSFPGGGYNEQFF
>TRBV6-4|few|TRBD2|TRBJ2-1
TGTGCCAGCAGTGACTCTAGCGGGAGTTACAATGAGCAGTTCTTC
CASSDSSGSYNEQFF
>TRBV10-1|NA|TRBD1|TRBJ1-4
TGCGCCAGCAGTGATTCGACAGGGTCCGCGAATGAAAAACTGTTTTTT
CASSDSTGSANEKLFF
>TRBV3-1/TRBV3-2|NA|TRBD2|TRBJ2-2
TGTGCCAGCAGCCTTACTAGCGGGAGAAACACCGGGGAGCTGTTTTTT
CASSLTSGRNTGELFF
>TRBV12-3/TRBV12-4|NA|NA|TRBJ1-5
TGTGCCAGCAGTTTGGCAGAAAATCAGCCCCAGCATTTT
CASSLAENQPQHF
>TRBV29-1|NA|TRBD2|TRBJ2-7
TGCAGCGTTGTAACTAGCGGGGAGCCCTACGAGCAGTACTTC
CSVVTSGEPYEQYF
>TRBV5-5|few|NA|TRBJ1-5
TGTGCCAGCAGCGCTGTGGACAGCAATCAGCCCCAGCATTTT
CASSAVDSNQPQHF
>TRBV4-2|NA|TRBD2|TRBJ2-3
TGTGCCAGCAGCCAAGATCGCGCTAGCGGGGCAGATACGCAGTATTTT
CASSQDRASGADTQYF
>TRBV6-5|NA|NA|TRBJ1-1
TGTGCCAGCAGTTACCCCCGAGGGGGGGCCGCTTTCTTT
CASSYPRGGAAFF
>TRBV5-1|NA|TRBD2|TRBJ2-3
TGCGCCAGCAGCGTCAGGTTAGCGGGGGCCTCAGATACGCAGTATTTT
CASSVRLAGASDTQYF
>TRBV30|NA|NA|TRBJ1-1
TGTGCCTGGAGTGCTTTCGGGGCCTTCCTCATTGAAGCTTTCTTT
CAWSAFGAFLIEAFF
>TRBV12-3/TRBV12-4|NA|NA|TRBJ1-3
TGTGCCAGCAGTAGGGTGGACACCATATATTTT
CASSRVDTIYF
>TRBV4-1|NA|NA|TRBJ1-5
TGCGCCAGCAGCCAAGTATCCGGCTTCAATCAGCCCCAGCATTTT
CASSQVSGFNQPQHF
>TRBV18|NA|TRBD1|TRBJ1-2
TGTGCCAGCTCACCGAGCGGACAGGTCTATGGCTACACCTTC
CASSPSGQVYGYTF
>TRBV6-5|NA|NA|TRBJ2-7
TGTGCCAGCAAGAGGGCTTACGAGCAGTACTTC
CASKRAYEQYF
>TRBV28|NA|NA|TRBJ2-7
TGTGCCAGCACCACTTTATTTTTTGGCGAGCAGTACTTC
CASTTLFFGEQYF
>TRBV11-2|NA|NA|TRBJ2-7
TGTGCCAGCAGCTTAGGCTTTCACGAGCAGTACTTC
CASSLGFHEQYF
>TRBV7-7|NA|TRBD2|TRBJ2-5
TGTGCCAGCAAACTAGCGGGGGTTTCCGGAGAGACCCAGTACTTC
CASKLAGVSGETQYF
>TRBV4-1|once|NA|TRBJ2-7
TGCGCCAGCAGCCAACTTTACAACTCCTACGAGCAGTACTTC
CASSQLYNSYEQYF
>TRBV5-6|few|NA|TRBJ2-3
TGTGCCAGCAGTAATGCAGGGGGGCGTTCGGATACGCAGTATTTT
CASSNAGGRSDTQYF
>TRBV30|NA|NA|TRBJ1-3
TGTGCCTGGAGCGTCTCTGGAAACACCATATATTTT
CAWSVSGNTIYF
>TRBV10-3|NA|NA|TRBJ1-1
TGTGCCGCCCGAAAAGGGTTGGCGGGCACTGAAGCTTTCTTT
CAARKGLAGTEAFF